Sequencing of this TCR beta chain was carried out in a study of healthy donors' naive CD4 and CD8 T cells (dated by TCRdb to 2013 to 2016). The study in broad terms: Donors were selected to cover three age groups (20-25, 40-50 and 60-70 years, roughly six each), with a mean age of approximately 44, and half of the donors were female. The TCR alpha libraries followed the same workflow as the beta chain, except for a newly designed primer set that covered all functional IMGT alpha gene variants. The donors were HLA-typed by sequencing at HLA-A, -B, -C, -DRB1, -DQB1 and -DPB1, using the SBTexcellerator protocol, an ABI3130xl analyzer and SBTengine software. Peripheral blood mononuclear cells were collected from about 19 healthy, unrelated individuals. The study sequenced rearranged TCR alpha and beta chains from naive CD4+ and CD8+ T cells to test how TCR variation relates to lineage commitment. Paper-wide results and their limitations: Because alpha and beta chains were sequenced in bulk and could not be paired, combined chain effects were not evaluated. Reportedly, most V and J gene segments showed bias between naive CD4+ and CD8+ cells, and this bias held consistently across donors regardless of HLA genotype. Taken together, V genes, J genes and CDR3 charge appeared to account for roughly 13% of the variance in CD4/CD8 propensity, acting in a largely additive way. Possible repertoire bias from homeostatic proliferation of naive T cells was not directly addressed. In both chains, CD4+ lineage was associated with a positively charged CDR3, and CD8+ lineage was associated with a negatively charged CDR3.

From the germline V gene, CDR1 is SQVTM and CDR2 is ANQGSEA. The CDR3, cysteine through phenylalanine, is 14 amino acids long. The CDR3 DNA has 42 bases and is translated from base 1. Trimming costs V 7 bases and J 7 bases, and their ends lie 22 bases apart. Details on this clonotype: What antigen it recognizes has not been identified. Base-call qualities are not available, and no considerably larger clone is one nucleotide away.

Data came from a 454 GS FLX Titanium. A previously published linear amplification protocol was used to build the TCR libraries, starting from approximately 460 ng of total RNA. Sequencing was carried out on the Roche/454 Genome Sequencer using Titanium chemistry. The study's processing was this. 78,498 rearranged TCR alpha transcripts were sequenced from a few of the healthy donors. Unique TCR clonotypes were defined by the CDR3 junction under IMGT nomenclature, and duplicate transcripts were removed. Logistic regression in R 2.13.0 modeled CD4 versus CD8 status as a function of V and J genes, with adjustment for donor effects and Bonferroni correction for multiple testing. Using fastp trimming at Q25 and MiXCR clonotype assembly, TCRdb reanalyzed the public sequencing data and kept in-frame beta chains. Rows with one shared CDR3 protein collapse into an entry with the most common genes and DNA. The V and J calls come from TCRdb's annotation, not from the publication. Across this sample there are approximately 180,000 distinct CDR3 sequences, with about 74% seen only once. Of the sample, 2% to 2.5% is held by the ten largest clones.

Cells with a CD4+CD8-CD45RO-CD45RA+ profile were isolated by FACS and defined as naive CD4+ T cells, and those with a CD8+CD4-CD45RA+CD27bright profile were defined as naive CD8+ T cells. Antibodies against CD4 (RPA-T4), CD8 (SK1), CD27 (O323), CD45RA (HI100) and CD45RO (UCHL1) were used for sorting. What was sequenced was naive CD4+ and CD8+ T cells sorted from blood, pooled from several donors. The cell subset or site label on this specimen signifies: FACS-sorted naive CD4+ (CD45RO-CD45RA+) and naive CD8+ (CD45RA+CD27bright) T cells. The sequence came from a pool of human donors in good health; the sample pools cells from several healthy donors. The sequence joins TRBV29-1 to TRBJ2-5, with TRBD1 perhaps the D gene, on 6 matching bases. The DNA sequence is as follows: TGCAGCGGGAGCTCCGGGACACCCAGTGGGACCCAGTACTTC. Translated, it gives CSGSSGTPSGTQYF.